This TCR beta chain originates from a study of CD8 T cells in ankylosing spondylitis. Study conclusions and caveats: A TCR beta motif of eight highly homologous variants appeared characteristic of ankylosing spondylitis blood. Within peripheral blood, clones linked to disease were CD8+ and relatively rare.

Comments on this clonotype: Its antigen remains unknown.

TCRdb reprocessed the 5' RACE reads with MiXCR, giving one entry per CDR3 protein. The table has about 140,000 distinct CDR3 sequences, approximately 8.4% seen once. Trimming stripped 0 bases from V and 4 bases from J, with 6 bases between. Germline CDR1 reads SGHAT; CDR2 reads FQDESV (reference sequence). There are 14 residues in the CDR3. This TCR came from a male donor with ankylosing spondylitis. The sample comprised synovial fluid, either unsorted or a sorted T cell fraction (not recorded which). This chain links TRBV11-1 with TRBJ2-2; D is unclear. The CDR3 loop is CASSLAPGTGELFF. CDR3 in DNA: TGTGCCAGCAGCTTAGCGCCGGGCACCGGGGAGCTGTTTTTT.